This T cell receptor (beta chain) appears in the sequencing data of a study of neurological immune-mediated disorders. The length of the CDR3 is 15 residues. Germline CDR1 reads DFQATT; CDR2 reads SNEGSKA (reference sequence). With 0 bases removed from V and 9 bases from J, the gap between germline ends came to 15 bases. Time point given: longitudinal time-point 1 (baseline). TCRdb passed the 5' RACE reads through MiXCR, listing each CDR3 protein once. Among tens of thousands of distinct CDR3 sequences listed, 9% to 10% were seen once. The receptor was isolated from a woman between 40 and 55 years old in good health. The rearrangement links TRBV20-1 to TRBJ1-6, with D possibly matching TRBD1 (5 bases). The sequencing input was PBMCs. CDR3 sequence: CSARDVEGIASPLHF. The CDR3 region has the DNA TGCAGTGCTAGAGATGTGGAGGGGATTGCTTCACCCCTCCACTTT.